This T cell receptor (beta chain) was recovered during a study of blood T cell repertoires in COVID-19 (dated by TCRdb to 2019 to 2021). For the study in its entirety: The collaborator samples originated in the United States, Italy and Spain and spanned the acute and convalescent phases of COVID-19. The material from the prospective study consisted of cDNA or gDNA derived from T cells, B-cell-depleted T cells, or PBMCs. Deeply sampled blood TCRbeta repertoires from subjects exposed to, actively infected with, or recovered from COVID-19 were included in the dataset. The repertoires were released in a freely available public database intended as a resource for research on the immune response to SARS-CoV-2. The samples were drawn from two sources: the first 160 participants of the ongoing ImmuneRACE study, and over 950 subjects contributed by 6 global collaborators. Sample metadata almost always included a de-identified subject ID, COVID-19 status, age in years and sex. Where available, HLA class I and class II types were taken from metadata supplied by the sample provider and were not determined by assay-based typing.

Per the germline V gene, KGHDR is the CDR1 and SFDVKD is the CDR2. V is cut by 3 bases and J by 0 bases, and the space between the germline ends is 12 bases. The cysteine opens and the phenylalanine closes a CDR3 of 16 amino acids. Only the CDR3 portion is preserved as DNA: 48 bases, with reading frame beginning at the first base. Each collaborating institution followed its own protocols to collect whole blood in K2EDTA tubes. For TCRbeta analysis, collaborators shipped samples as frozen whole blood, isolated PBMCs, or DNA extracted from either of those sample types. The immunoSEQ Assay, a bias-controlled multiplex PCR, was used to amplify TCRbeta CDR3 regions from genomic DNA. Per the original workflow: Nucleated cell counts per sample were estimated from amplification of reference gene primers within the assay. To quantify the absolute abundance of each unique TCRbeta CDR3 rearrangement, sequence reads were collapsed and filtered. For each sample, productive Simpson clonality was calculated as the square root of Simpson's diversity index across productive rearrangements. Here the immuneACCESS table is served through TCRdb, limited to in-frame sequences with V and J called. Missing clones are a known gap in these copies; in checked studies unresolved V genes cover under half, and the rest lacks a known reason. The V and J calls and clone size come from that table; D and trimming were worked out from the DNA. For this sample the table gives 100,000 or so clones, of which roughly 92% were detected only once. More than 0.85% of the sample is taken by the ten largest.

Concerning this clone: Its antigen specificity is not known. No base quality information exists; no much larger clone differs at one position.

General findings and caveats noted by the study authors: The amount of clinical and demographic metadata varied by source and participant and was provided uncurated.

The sequence joins TRBV24-1 to TRBJ2-3, and possibly TRBD2, on 5 matching bases. Source material: peripheral blood. This receptor was identified in a man between 60 and 75 years old with acute or convalescent COVID-19. The CDR3 loop reads CATSDPRDPSTDTQYF. The DNA reads TGTGCCACCAGTGATCCCCGGGATCCTAGCACAGATACGCAGTATTTT.